This T cell receptor (beta chain) emerged from a study of blood T cell repertoires in COVID-19. About the study: COVID-19 samples collected from the United States, Italy and Spain covered acute and convalescent phases. From T cells, B-cell-depleted T cells, or PBMCs came the material, which was cDNA or gDNA.

CDR1 and CDR2 from the germline V gene are MNHEY and SVGAGI. The V and J ends lost 6 bases and 6 bases, in that order; junction bases with no gene match: 10. The CDR3 is made up of 15 amino acids. In the original analysis: How many nucleated cells were present was estimated from reference gene primer amplification. Sequenced by immunoSEQ multiplex PCR; TCRdb stores in-frame clones only, minus some. That table supplies the V and J calls and clone size; D and trimming were determined from the DNA. In the table there are about 190,000 clones, around 86% of which are singletons. This sequence was found in a woman in her thirties or forties with acute or convalescent COVID-19. The gene calls are TRBV6-5 and TRBJ1-1, with TRBD1 identical over 10 bases. Sequencing was performed on peripheral blood. CDR3 residues: CASRIPGQGKAEAFF. In DNA form, the CDR3 reads TGTGCCAGCAGAATTCCGGGACAGGGGAAGGCTGAAGCTTTCTTT.